The count of the clone carrying this T cell receptor beta chain is one. This specimen comes from a study of OX40 agonist ivuxolimab in advanced cancers. Across the study: There were three patients with partial responses, one having hepatocellular carcinoma and two cutaneous melanoma.

Germline assignment: CDR1 SNHLY and CDR2 FYNNEI. V shed 4 bases and J shed 0 bases, with 10 bases lying between them. The CDR3 consists of 15 residues. Patients were excluded for autoimmune disease history or systemic immunosuppression. Libraries were prepared by immunoSEQ multiplex PCR; TCRdb keeps only in-frame clonotypes and omits some of them. This sample has more than 45,000 clones; roughly nine tenths occur once, and the top ten carry roughly 12%. The sample here was CD4+ or CD8+ T cells sorted from blood, taken in a trial of the OX40 agonist ivuxolimab. The chain combines TRBV2 with TRBJ2-1; weak D call: TRBD2 (5 bases). This clonotype was obtained from an adult with an advanced solid tumor such as melanoma, head and neck, liver or kidney cancer. In nucleotides, the CDR3 is TGTGCCAGCAGTGCGGCGGGTGCCTCCTACAATGAGCAGTTCTTC. Translating gives CASSAAGASYNEQFF.